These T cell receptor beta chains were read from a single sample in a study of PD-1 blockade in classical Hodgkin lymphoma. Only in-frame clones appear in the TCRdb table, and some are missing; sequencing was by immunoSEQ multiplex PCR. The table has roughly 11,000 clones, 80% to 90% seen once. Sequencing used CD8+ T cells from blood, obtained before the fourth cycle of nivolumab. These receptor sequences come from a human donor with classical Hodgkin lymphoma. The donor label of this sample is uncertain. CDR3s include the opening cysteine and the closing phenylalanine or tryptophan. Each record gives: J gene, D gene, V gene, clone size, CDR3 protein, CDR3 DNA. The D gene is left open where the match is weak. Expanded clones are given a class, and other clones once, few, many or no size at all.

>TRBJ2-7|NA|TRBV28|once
CASSRGHTYEQYF
TGTGCCAGCTCCCGGGGGCACACCTACGAGCAGTACTTC
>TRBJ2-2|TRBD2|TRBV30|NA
CAWSMSIGLAATGELFF
TGTGCCTGGAGTATGAGTATAGGACTAGCGGCCACCGGGGAGCTGTTTTTT
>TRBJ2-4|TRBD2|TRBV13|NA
CASSSIAGGPGNIQYF
TGTGCCAGCAGCTCCATAGCGGGAGGGCCGGGAAACATTCAGTACTTC
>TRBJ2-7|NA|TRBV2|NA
CASSEEGLDYEQYF
TGTGCCAGCAGTGAGGAGGGATTGGACTACGAGCAGTACTTC
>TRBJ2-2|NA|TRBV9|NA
CASSVEGSYTGELFF
TGTGCCAGCAGCGTAGAGGGCAGCTACACCGGGGAGCTGTTTTTT
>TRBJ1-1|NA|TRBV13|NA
CASSLVGNTEAFF
TGTGCCAGCAGCTTAGTCGGGAACACTGAAGCTTTCTTT
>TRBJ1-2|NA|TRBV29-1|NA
CSVEDRLYGYTF
TGCAGCGTTGAAGATCGGCTCTATGGCTACACCTTC
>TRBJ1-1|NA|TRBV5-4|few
CASSWGTGTEAFF
TGTGCCAGCAGCTGGGGGACGGGCACTGAAGCTTTCTTT
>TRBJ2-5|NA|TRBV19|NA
CASSIAPQETQYF
TGTGCCAGTAGTATTGCTCCACAAGAGACCCAGTACTTC
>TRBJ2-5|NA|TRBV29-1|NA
CSVQVWTEQETQYF
TGCAGCGTACAGGTCTGGACCGAGCAAGAGACCCAGTACTTC
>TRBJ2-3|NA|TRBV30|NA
CAWSRTVTDTQYF
TGTGCCTGGAGCCGTACAGTCACAGATACGCAGTATTTT
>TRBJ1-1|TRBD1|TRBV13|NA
CASSFTGERTEAFF
TGTGCCAGCAGCTTTACAGGGGAAAGGACTGAAGCTTTCTTT
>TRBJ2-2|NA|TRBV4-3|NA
CASSQGLGRIVGELFF
TGCGCCAGCAGCCAAGGGCTAGGTAGAATAGTTGGGGAGCTGTTTTTT
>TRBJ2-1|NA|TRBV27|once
CASSIPGTHSGNEQFF
TGTGCCAGCAGTATCCCCGGGACTCATAGTGGTAATGAGCAGTTCTTC
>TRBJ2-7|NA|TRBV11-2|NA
CASSLEIGAYYEQYF
TGTGCCAGCAGCTTAGAAATCGGGGCCTACTACGAGCAGTACTTC
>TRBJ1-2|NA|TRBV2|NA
CASQGRSFSLVYGYTF
TGTGCCAGCCAGGGCAGGAGCTTCTCTCTAGTCTATGGCTACACCTTC
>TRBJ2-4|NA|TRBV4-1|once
CASRSPGTGKNIQYF
TGCGCCAGCAGATCCCCCGGGACCGGAAAAAACATTCAGTACTTC
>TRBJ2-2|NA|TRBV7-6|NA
CASSSPPWGGELFF
TGTGCCAGCAGCTCCCCGCCCTGGGGCGGGGAGCTGTTTTTT
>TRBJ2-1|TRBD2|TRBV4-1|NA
CASSQDPLAGGPNEQFF
TGCGCCAGCAGCCAAGATCCCCTAGCGGGAGGGCCGAATGAGCAGTTCTTC
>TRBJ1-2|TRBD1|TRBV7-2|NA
CASSFDDRGANYGYTF
TGTGCCAGCAGCTTTGACGACAGGGGTGCTAACTATGGCTACACCTTC
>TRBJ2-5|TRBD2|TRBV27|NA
CASSLAGGPAETQYF
TGTGCCAGCAGTTTAGCGGGAGGACCCGCAGAGACCCAGTACTTC
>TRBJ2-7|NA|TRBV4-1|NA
CASRAPVSYEQYF
TGCGCCAGCAGGGCTCCCGTCAGCTACGAGCAGTACTTC
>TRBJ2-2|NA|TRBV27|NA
CASSLWGNTGELFF
TGTGCCAGCAGTTTATGGGGAAACACCGGGGAGCTGTTTTTT
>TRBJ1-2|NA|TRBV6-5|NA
CASSYTTGYGYTF
TGTGCCAGCAGTTACACGACAGGCTATGGCTACACCTTC
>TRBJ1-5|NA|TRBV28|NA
CASRRPGTQPQHF
TGTGCCAGCAGAAGGCCAGGGACTCAGCCCCAGCATTTT
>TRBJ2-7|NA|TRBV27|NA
CASSPGDISSYEQYF
TGTGCCAGCAGTCCAGGGGACATAAGCTCCTACGAGCAGTACTTC
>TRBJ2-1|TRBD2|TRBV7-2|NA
CASSLGLGGRYNEQFF
TGTGCCAGCAGCTTAGGACTAGGCGGGAGGTACAATGAGCAGTTCTTC
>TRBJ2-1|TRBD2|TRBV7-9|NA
CASSLEPAGGDNEQFF
TGTGCCAGCAGCTTAGAACCAGCGGGAGGGGACAATGAGCAGTTCTTC
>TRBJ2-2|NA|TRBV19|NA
CASSIGVNTGELFF
TGTGCCAGTAGTATAGGTGTTAACACCGGGGAGCTGTTTTTT
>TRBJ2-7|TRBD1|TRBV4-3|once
CASSQEGGNRGNEQYF
TGCGCCAGCAGCCAAGAGGGTGGAAACAGGGGGAACGAGCAGTACTTC
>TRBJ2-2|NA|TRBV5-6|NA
CASSWQGAGELFF
TGTGCCAGCAGCTGGCAGGGTGCCGGGGAGCTGTTTTTT
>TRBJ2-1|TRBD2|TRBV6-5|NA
CASSLGTRSRNEQFF
TGTGCCAGCAGCCTCGGGACTAGATCGAGGAATGAGCAGTTCTTC
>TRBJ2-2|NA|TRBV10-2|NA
CASTYGSENTGELFF
TGCGCCAGCACTTACGGATCAGAGAACACCGGGGAGCTGTTTTTT
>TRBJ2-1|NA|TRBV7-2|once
CASSAPKFFYNEQFF
TGTGCCAGCAGCGCCCCGAAATTTTTCTACAATGAGCAGTTCTTC
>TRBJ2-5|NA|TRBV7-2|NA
CASSLTGTQETQYF
TGTGCCAGCAGCTTGACAGGAACACAAGAGACCCAGTACTTC
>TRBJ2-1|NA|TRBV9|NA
CASSVVPGWGSNEQFF
TGTGCCAGCAGCGTAGTTCCGGGATGGGGGTCCAATGAGCAGTTCTTC
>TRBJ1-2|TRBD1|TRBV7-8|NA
CASSLQGASSYGYTF
TGTGCCAGCAGCCTACAGGGGGCGTCAAGCTATGGCTACACCTTC
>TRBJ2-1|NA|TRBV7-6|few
CASSALASSSYNEQFF
TGTGCCAGCAGCGCTCTAGCGAGCAGCTCCTACAATGAGCAGTTCTTC
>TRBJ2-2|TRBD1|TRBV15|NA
CATSDRTGRAGELFF
TGTGCCACCAGCGATCGGACAGGACGTGCCGGGGAGCTGTTTTTT
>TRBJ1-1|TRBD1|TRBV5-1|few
CASSLDRGNTEAFF
TGCGCCAGCAGCCTGGACAGGGGGAACACTGAAGCTTTCTTT
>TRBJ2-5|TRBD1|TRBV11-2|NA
CASSPPHVRQGQETQYF
TGTGCCAGCAGCCCCCCCCACGTTCGACAGGGCCAAGAGACCCAGTACTTC
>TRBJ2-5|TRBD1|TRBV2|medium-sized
CASTPTGGRETQYF
TGTGCCAGCACCCCAACAGGGGGCCGGGAGACCCAGTACTTC
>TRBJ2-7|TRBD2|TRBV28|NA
CASRLAGESYEQYF
TGTGCCAGCAGATTAGCGGGAGAAAGCTACGAGCAGTACTTC
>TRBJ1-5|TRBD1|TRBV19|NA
CASSDRTGNQPQHF
TGTGCCAGTAGCGATAGGACAGGGAATCAGCCCCAGCATTTT
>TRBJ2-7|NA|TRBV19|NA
CASSVANSYEQYF
TGTGCCAGTAGTGTTGCAAACTCCTACGAGCAGTACTTC